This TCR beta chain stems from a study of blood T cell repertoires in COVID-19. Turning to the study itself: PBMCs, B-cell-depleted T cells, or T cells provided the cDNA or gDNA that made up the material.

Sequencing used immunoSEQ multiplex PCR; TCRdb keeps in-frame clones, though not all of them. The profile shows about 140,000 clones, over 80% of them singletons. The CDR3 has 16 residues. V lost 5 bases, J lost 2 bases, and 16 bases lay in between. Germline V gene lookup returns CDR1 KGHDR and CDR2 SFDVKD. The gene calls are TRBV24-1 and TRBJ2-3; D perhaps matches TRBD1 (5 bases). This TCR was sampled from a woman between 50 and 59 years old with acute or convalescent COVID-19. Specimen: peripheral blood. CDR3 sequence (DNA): TGTGCCACCAGTGCAACTCTGGGGCTACTCACAGATACGCAGTATTTT. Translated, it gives CATSATLGLLTDTQYF.